This TCR beta chain was captured by sequencing in a study of cytomegalovirus exposure and HLA in healthy donors. Study information: Within the Caucasian-associated ancestry cluster were roughly 82% of the 398 genotyped donors. Study-level results: Later analysis identified a missense DCLRE1C variant that was linked to TCR beta V- and J-gene trimming. HLA alleles were associated with 15,000 to 20,000 TCR beta sequences in a later analysis at 0.05 false discovery rate. TCR beta sequences reportedly predicted the HLA-A and HLA-B alleles of most subjects accurately.

The PCR used 60 Vbeta and 13 Jbeta primers. Only in-frame clones appear in the TCRdb table, and some are missing; sequencing was by immunoSEQ multiplex PCR. The repertoire has some 150,000 clones, approximately 90% of them found once; the top ten carry under 6.5%. Worth noting for this clone: Its antigen is unknown.

V shed 3 bases and J shed 1 base, with 12 bases lying between them. The CDR3 spans 15 residues. The germline V gene has CDR1 LNHDA and CDR2 SQIVND (reference sequence). The sample was PBMCs. The TCR was taken from a woman aged 25 to 39 in good health and CMV-seronegative. The V call is TRBV19, the J call TRBJ1-1, with a weak D call TRBD1 (5 bases). The DNA of the CDR3 is TGTGCCAGTAGTATTAATGACAGACCGAACACTGAAGCTTTCTTT. It encodes CASSINDRPNTEAFF.